This T cell receptor (beta chain) was profiled in a study of cytomegalovirus exposure and HLA in healthy donors. Repertoires were generated with immunoSEQ multiplex PCR, while TCRdb's copy carries only in-frame clones and drops some. The profile shows hundreds of thousands of clones, over 80% of them singletons. Study-wide results and limits: Subsequent analysis showed first-cohort TCR clusters tending to co-occur in some 120 validation repertoires.

The CDR3 has 15 residues. The germline CDR1 and CDR2 sequences are MNHEY and SMNVEV (reference sequence). After removal of 5 bases from V and 4 bases from J, the junction contained 9 bases not matched to a gene. As regards this clone: What it binds is unknown.

Sequenced: PBMCs. This TCR came from a woman aged 25 to 39 in good health and CMV-seropositive. The chain links TRBV27 to TRBJ2-7, with TRBD1 matching 9 bases. The CDR3 coding sequence is TGTGCCAGCAGTCAGAAGGGACAGGGTAATTACGAGCAGTACTTC. This encodes CASSQKGQGNYEQYF.